One sample yielded the 5 T cell receptor beta chains listed below, sequenced in a study of identical twins. MiXCR was run by TCRdb on the 5' RACE reads, yielding one entry per CDR3 protein. The sample comprises around 650,000 distinct CDR3 sequences, just over 7% of which are singletons, and less than 2% rests with the top ten. The data also belong to a second study, concerning yellow fever vaccine responses in identical twins.

Sequences were obtained from PBMCs. Receptor source: a woman aged 18-30 years in good health.

This clonotype was detected ten times or more. The V call is TRBV12-3 or TRBV12-4, the J call TRBJ2-1; D might be TRBD2 (6 bases). The CDR3 is 17 residues long. Trimming stripped 6 bases from V and 4 bases from J, with 22 bases between. CDR3 DNA: TGTGCCAGCAGCACCCCCTTCGGGGGAGTTTATTACAATGAGCAGTTCTTC. It yields the protein CASSTPFGGVYYNEQFF.

This clonotype appeared many times. The gene calls are TRBV5-1 and TRBJ2-4, with D possibly matching TRBD2 (6 bases). The CDR3 has 15 residues. V gave up 4 bases and J gave up 5 bases, with 16 bases separating them. Looked up from germline, CDR1 is SGHRS and CDR2 is YFSETQ. The CDR3 region has the DNA TGCGCCAGCAGCCCCGGGAGTGTTATCCAAAACATTCAGTACTTC. This encodes CASSPGSVIQNIQYF.

This clonotype was recorded at least ten times. The chain combines TRBV5-5 with TRBJ1-1, with D possibly matching TRBD1 (5 bases). Germline V lookup: CDR1 SGHKS, CDR2 YYEKEE (reference sequence). The CDR3 contains 15 residues. V lost 4 bases, J lost 3 bases, and 16 bases lay in between. The CDR3 region is CASSPRLARDTEAFF. In DNA form, the CDR3 reads TGTGCCAGCAGCCCGCGGCTTGCCAGGGACACTGAAGCTTTCTTT.

This clonotype was seen a handful of times. The rearrangement joins TRBV25-1 to TRBJ1-2, with TRBD1 identical over 7 bases. CDR3 length equals 14 residues. Germline V gene sequence: CDR1 MGHDK, CDR2 SYGVNS. Trimming at V came to 5 bases and at J to 5 bases, leaving 8 bases not matched to a gene. The CDR3 spells CASSRSGTEYGYTF. CDR3 DNA: TGTGCCAGCAGTAGATCCGGGACAGAATATGGCTACACCTTC.

J is TRBJ1-4 and V is TRBV9, with 7 bases matching TRBD1. Germline lookup yields CDR1 SGDLS and CDR2 YYNGEE. This CDR3 is 15 amino acids long. With 2 bases clipped from V and 5 bases from J, the junction kept 6 bases outside the gene matches. The CDR3 DNA sequence: TGTGCCAGCAGCGTCGGGGGACAGCCGAATGAAAAACTGTTTTTT. It yields the protein CASSVGGQPNEKLFF. Combining the CDR3 with reference TRBV9 and TRBJ1-4 gives the whole variable domain DSGVTQTPKHLITATGQRVTLRCSPRSGDLSVYWYQQSLDQGLQFLIQYYNGEERAKGNILERFSAQQFPDLHSELNLSSLELGDSALYFCASSVGGQPNEKLFFGSGTQLSVL.